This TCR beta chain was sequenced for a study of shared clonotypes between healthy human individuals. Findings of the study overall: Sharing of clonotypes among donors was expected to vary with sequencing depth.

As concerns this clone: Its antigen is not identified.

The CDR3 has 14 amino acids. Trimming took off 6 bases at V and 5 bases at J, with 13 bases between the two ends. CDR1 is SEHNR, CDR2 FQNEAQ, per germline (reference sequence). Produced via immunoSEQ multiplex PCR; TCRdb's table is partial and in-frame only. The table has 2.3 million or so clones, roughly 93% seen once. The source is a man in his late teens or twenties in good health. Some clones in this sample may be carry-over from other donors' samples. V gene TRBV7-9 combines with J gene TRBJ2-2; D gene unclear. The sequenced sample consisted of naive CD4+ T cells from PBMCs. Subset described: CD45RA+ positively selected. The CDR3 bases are TGTGCCAGCAGACCACAGAGTCTAACCGGGGAGCTGTTTTTT. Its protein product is CASRPQSLTGELFF. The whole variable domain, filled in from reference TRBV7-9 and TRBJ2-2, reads DTGVSQNPRHKITKRGQNVTFRCDPISEHNRLYWYRQTLGQGPEFLTYFQNEAQLEKSRLLSDRFSAERPKGSFSTLEIQRTEQGDSAMYLCASRPQSLTGELFFGEGSRLTVL.